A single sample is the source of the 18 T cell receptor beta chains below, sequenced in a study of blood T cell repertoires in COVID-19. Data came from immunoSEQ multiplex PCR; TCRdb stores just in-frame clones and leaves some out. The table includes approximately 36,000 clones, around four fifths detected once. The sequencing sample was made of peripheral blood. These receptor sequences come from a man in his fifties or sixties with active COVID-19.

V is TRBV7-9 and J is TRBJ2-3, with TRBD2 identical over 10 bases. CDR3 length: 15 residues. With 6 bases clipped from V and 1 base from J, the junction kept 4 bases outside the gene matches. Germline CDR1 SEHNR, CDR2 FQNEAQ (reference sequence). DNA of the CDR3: TGTGCCAGCAGTTCTCTAGCGGGGGGCACAGATACGCAGTATTTT. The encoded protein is CASSSLAGGTDTQYF.

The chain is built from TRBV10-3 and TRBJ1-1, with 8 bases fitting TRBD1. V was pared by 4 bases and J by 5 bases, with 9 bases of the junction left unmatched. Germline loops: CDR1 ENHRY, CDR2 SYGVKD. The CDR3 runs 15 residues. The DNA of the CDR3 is TGTGCCATCAGTGGTCTTACAGGGGGAGGGACTGAAGCTTTCTTT. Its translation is CAISGLTGGGTEAFF.

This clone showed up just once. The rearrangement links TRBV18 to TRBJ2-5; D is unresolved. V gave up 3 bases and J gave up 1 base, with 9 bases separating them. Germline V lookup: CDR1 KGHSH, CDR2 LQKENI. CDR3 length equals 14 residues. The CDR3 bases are TGTGCCAGCTCACCCAACAGTCCCCAAGAGACCCAGTACTTC. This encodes CASSPNSPQETQYF.

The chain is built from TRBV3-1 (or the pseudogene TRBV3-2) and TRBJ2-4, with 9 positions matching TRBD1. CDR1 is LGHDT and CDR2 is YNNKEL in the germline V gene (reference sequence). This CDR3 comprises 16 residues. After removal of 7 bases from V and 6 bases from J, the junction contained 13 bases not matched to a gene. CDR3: CASNPRSGTGLNIQYF. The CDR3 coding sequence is TGTGCCAGCAACCCCCGATCCGGGACAGGGTTAAACATTCAGTACTTC.

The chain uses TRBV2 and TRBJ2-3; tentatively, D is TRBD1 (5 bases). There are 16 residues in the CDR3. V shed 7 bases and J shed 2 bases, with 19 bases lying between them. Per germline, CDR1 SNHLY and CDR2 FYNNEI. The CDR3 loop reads CASTPLGAEATDTQYF. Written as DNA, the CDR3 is TGTGCCAGCACCCCCCTAGGGGCAGAGGCCACAGATACGCAGTATTTT. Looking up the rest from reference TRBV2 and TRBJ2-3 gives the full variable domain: EPEVTQTPSHQVTQMGQEVILRCVPISNHLYFYWYRQILGQKVEFLVSFYNNEISEKSEIFDDQFSVERPDGSNFTLKIRSTKLEDSAMYFCASTPLGAEATDTQYFGPGTRLTVL.

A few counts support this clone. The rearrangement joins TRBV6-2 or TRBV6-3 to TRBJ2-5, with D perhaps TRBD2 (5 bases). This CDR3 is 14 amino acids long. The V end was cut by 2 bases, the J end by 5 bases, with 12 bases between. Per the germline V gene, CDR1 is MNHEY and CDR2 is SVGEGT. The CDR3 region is CASSYEDGVETQYF. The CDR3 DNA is TGTGCCAGCAGTTACGAGGACGGGGTGGAGACCCAGTACTTC.

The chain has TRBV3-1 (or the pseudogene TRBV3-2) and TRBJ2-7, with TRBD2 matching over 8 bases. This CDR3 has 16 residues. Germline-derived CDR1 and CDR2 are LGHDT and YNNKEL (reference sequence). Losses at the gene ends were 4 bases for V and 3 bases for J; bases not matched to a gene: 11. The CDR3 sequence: CASSPSSSSGRYEQYF. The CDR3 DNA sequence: TGTGCCAGCAGCCCCAGCAGTTCTAGCGGGCGCTACGAGCAGTACTTC.

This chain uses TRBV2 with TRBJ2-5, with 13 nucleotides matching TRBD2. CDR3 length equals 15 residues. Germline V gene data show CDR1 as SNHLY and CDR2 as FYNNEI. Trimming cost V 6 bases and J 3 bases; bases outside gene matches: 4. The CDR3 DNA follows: TGTGCCAGCAGGGATGGACTAGCGGGGGAAGAGACCCAGTACTTC. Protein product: CASRDGLAGEETQYF.

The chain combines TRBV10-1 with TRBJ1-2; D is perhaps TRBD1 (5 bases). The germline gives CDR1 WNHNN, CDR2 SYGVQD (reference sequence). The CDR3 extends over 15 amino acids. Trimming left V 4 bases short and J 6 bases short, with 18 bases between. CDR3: CASSAGGAGKDGYTF. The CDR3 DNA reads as TGCGCCAGCAGTGCTGGAGGGGCAGGGAAGGATGGCTACACCTTC.

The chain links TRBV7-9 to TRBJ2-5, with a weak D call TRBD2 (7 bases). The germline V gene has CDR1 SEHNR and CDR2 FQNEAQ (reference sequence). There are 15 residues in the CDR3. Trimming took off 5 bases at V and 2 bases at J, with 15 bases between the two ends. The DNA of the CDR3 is TGTGCCAGCAGCGAGACGGGGGGCTATCAAGAGACCCAGTACTTC. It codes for CASSETGGYQETQYF.

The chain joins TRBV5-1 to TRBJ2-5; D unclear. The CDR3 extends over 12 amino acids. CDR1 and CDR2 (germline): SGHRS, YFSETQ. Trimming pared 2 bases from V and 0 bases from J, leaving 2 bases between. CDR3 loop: CASSFNQETQYF. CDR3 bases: TGCGCCAGCAGCTTCAACCAAGAGACCCAGTACTTC.

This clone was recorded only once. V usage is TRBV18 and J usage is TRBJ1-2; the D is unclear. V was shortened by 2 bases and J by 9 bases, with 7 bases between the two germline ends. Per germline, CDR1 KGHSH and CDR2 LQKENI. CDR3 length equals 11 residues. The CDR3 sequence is CASSPGERYTF. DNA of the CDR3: TGTGCCAGCTCACCAGGAGAGCGCTACACCTTC.

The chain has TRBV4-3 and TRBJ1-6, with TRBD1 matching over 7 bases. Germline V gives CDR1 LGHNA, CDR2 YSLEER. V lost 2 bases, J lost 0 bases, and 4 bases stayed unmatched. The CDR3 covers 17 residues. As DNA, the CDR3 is TGCGCCAGCAGCCAACGCCCAGGGGGCTCCTATAATTCACCCCTCCACTTT. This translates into CASSQRPGGSYNSPLHF.

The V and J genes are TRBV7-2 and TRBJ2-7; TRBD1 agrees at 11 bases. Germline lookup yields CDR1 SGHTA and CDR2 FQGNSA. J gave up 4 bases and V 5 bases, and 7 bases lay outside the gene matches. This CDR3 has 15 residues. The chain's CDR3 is CASSPGQGAQYEQYF. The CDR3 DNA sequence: TGTGCCAGCAGCCCTGGACAGGGGGCGCAGTACGAGCAGTACTTC.

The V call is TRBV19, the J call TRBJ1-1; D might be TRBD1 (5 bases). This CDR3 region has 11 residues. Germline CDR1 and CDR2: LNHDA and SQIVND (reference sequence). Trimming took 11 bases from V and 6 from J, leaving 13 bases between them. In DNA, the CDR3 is TGTGCCTGTGTTCGGGGGGCTGAAGCTTTCTTT. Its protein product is CACVRGAEAFF.

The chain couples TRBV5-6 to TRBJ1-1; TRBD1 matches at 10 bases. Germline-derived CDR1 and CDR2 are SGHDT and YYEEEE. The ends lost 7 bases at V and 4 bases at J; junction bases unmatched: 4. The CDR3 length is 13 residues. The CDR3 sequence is CASGDRGGTEAFF. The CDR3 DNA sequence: TGTGCCAGCGGGGACAGGGGAGGCACTGAAGCTTTCTTT.

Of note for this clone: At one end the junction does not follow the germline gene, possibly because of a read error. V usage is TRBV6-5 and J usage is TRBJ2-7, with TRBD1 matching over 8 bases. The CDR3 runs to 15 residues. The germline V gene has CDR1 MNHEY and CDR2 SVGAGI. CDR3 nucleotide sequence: TGTGCCGGCAGGAACGCGGGGACAGGAGCCTACGAGCAGTACTTC. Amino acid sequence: CAGRNAGTGAYEQYF.

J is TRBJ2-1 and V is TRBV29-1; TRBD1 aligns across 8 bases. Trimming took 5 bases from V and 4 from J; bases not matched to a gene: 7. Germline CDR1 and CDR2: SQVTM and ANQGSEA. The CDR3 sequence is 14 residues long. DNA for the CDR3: TGCAGCGTTTCCGGGACAGGCCAGTACAATGAGCAGTTCTTC. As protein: CSVSGTGQYNEQFF.